The 26 T cell receptor beta chains below were found in one sample sequenced in a study of blood T cells in healthy people across ages. Next came a second PCR, run for about 7 to 12 cycles, which used a sample-barcoded 5' primer along with a J-beta primer mix. One entry per CDR3 protein results from TCRdb running MiXCR on the 5' RACE reads. In the table there are roughly 800,000 distinct CDR3 sequences, 40% to 65% of which are singletons. Material: blood. All receptors come from an elderly man in good health.

V and J are TRBV5-1 and TRBJ1-4; D remains unclear. The CDR3 runs 14 residues. V lost 0 bases and J lost 5, with 8 bases in between. The germline gives CDR1 SGHRS, CDR2 YFSETQ. The CDR3 protein is CASSLGQDNEKLFF. The CDR3 coding sequence is TGCGCCAGCAGCTTGGGACAAGACAATGAAAAACTGTTTTTT.

This CDR3 reads CASSLRGEPYEQYF. The CDR3 coding sequence is TGCGCCAGCAGCTTGCGAGGGGAACCCTACGAGCAGTACTTC. The gene calls are TRBV5-1 and TRBJ2-7; D assignment may be TRBD1 or TRBD2 (5 bases each). V was clipped by 1 base and J by 2 bases, with 10 bases between them. The germline V gene encodes CDR1 SGHRS and CDR2 YFSETQ. CDR3 length: 14 residues.

The chain carries TRBV9 and TRBJ2-4, with 13 bases lining up with TRBD2. TRBJ2-7 explains the end of the DNA better; the J call may be wrong. Germline CDR1 is SGDLS and CDR2 is YYNGEE. This CDR3 region has 15 residues. For the CDR3, the DNA is TGTGCCAGCAGCGTAGGGACTAGCGGGAGCAACGAGCAGTACTTC. It yields the protein CASSVGTSGSNEQYF.

In this sample, this clonotype turned up many times. This sequence joins TRBV3-1 and TRBJ1-1; possibly TRBD1 for D (6 bases). The CDR3 has 14 residues. V lost 1 base to trimming and J lost 6 bases, with 12 bases between them. Per the germline V gene, CDR1 is LGHDT and CDR2 is YNNKEL (reference sequence). DNA for the CDR3: TGTGCCAGCAGCCAAGGAGTCGGGGGCGCTGAAGCTTTCTTT. Protein sequence: CASSQGVGGAEAFF.

The chain recombines TRBV18 with TRBJ2-3, with D perhaps being TRBD1 or TRBD2 (5 bases each). In germline, CDR1 is KGHSH, CDR2 LQKENI. Trimming left V 3 bases short and J 6 bases short, with 10 bases between. The CDR3 is 13 amino acids. The CDR3 region is CASSPNEGDTQYF. The DNA for the CDR3 is TGTGCCAGCTCACCGAACGAGGGGGATACGCAGTATTTT.

V is TRBV7-2 and J is TRBJ2-3; D is unresolved. The germline V gene has CDR1 SGHTA and CDR2 FQGNSA. The CDR3 runs 13 residues. V was clipped by 6 bases and J by 14 bases, with 21 bases between them. CDR3 DNA sequence: TGTGCCAGCAGTCATAGAGACCCAAGATACGCGTATTTT. It yields the protein CASSHRDPRYAYF. Drawing the rest from reference TRBV7-2 and TRBJ2-3, the complete variable domain is GAGVSQSPSNKVTEKGKDVELRCDPISGHTALYWYRQSLGQGLEFLIYFQGNSAPDKSGLPSDRFSAERTGGSVSTLTIQRTQQEDSAVYLCASSHRDPRYAYFGPGTRLTVL.

The CDR3 loop is CASRHGVRREMGLFF. The CDR3 DNA reads as TGTGCCAGCAGACATGGGGTCAGAAGGGAAATGGGACTGTTTTTT. The chain uses TRBV12-3 or TRBV12-4 and TRBJ1-4; D gene uncertain. This CDR3 region has 15 residues. With 6 bases removed from V and 13 bases from J, the gap between germline ends came to 24 bases.

This clonotype was detected only once. J is TRBJ2-5 and V is TRBV24-1, with D uncertain. The CDR3 covers 13 residues. The V gene's germline CDR1 is KGHDR and CDR2 SFDVKD. Trimming took 4 bases from V and 11 from J, leaving 16 bases between them. The CDR3 is CATSDRNGHEQYF. The CDR3 nucleotides read TGTGCCACCAGTGACAGGAATGGGCATGAGCAGTACTTC.

This chain joins TRBV2 and TRBJ1-2; TRBD1 matches 8 bases. The length of the CDR3 is 15 residues. V trimming: 7 bases; J trimming: 8 bases; junction bases outside the gene matches: 15. The germline V gene has CDR1 SNHLY and CDR2 FYNNEI. In nucleotides, the CDR3 is TGTGCCAGCACCCTAAACCCGGACAGGGTTCGAGGCTACACCTTC. Translated: CASTLNPDRVRGYTF.

As concerns this clonotype: One end of the junction does not line up with germline, which may come from a read error. The genes are TRBV6-2 or TRBV6-3 and TRBJ1-2; D gene uncertain. CDR3 length: 15 amino acids. Per the germline V gene, CDR1 is MNHEY and CDR2 is SVGEGT. The CDR3 DNA is TGTGCCAGCAGTTACCCTGCGTCAGCTAAATATGGCTACACCTTC. The encoded protein is CASSYPASAKYGYTF.

This chain connects TRBV20-1 to TRBJ2-6; TRBD2 matches 14 bases. V dropped 1 base and J dropped 2; count of bases not matched to a gene: 4. This CDR3 has 18 residues. CDR1 and CDR2 from the germline V gene are DFQATT and SNEGSKA (reference sequence). The CDR3 DNA sequence: TGCAGTGCTAGAGGACTAGCGGGAGGGCCAGCTGGGGCCAACGTCCTGACTTTC. It translates to CSARGLAGGPAGANVLTF.

The chain recombines TRBV20-1 with TRBJ1-5, with TRBD1 as a possible D gene (6 bases). This CDR3 has 14 residues. V lost 6 bases, J lost 6 bases, and 18 bases lay in between. Germline-derived CDR1 and CDR2 are DFQATT and SNEGSKA (reference sequence). The CDR3 loop is CSASEGGRSQPQHF. DNA of the CDR3: TGCAGTGCCTCGGAGGGGGGAAGGAGTCAGCCCCAGCATTTT.

J is TRBJ1-2 and V is TRBV7-9, with D tentatively TRBD1 (5 bases). The CDR3 runs to 13 residues. The ends were cut back, 3 bases at V and 7 bases at J, with 12 bases in the middle. Germline V lookup: CDR1 SEHNR, CDR2 FQNEAQ (reference sequence). CDR3 in DNA: TGTGCCAGCAGCTTTGCAGGGTTGGGTGGCTACACCTTC. Translation gives CASSFAGLGGYTF.

V usage is TRBV2 and J usage is TRBJ1-2; 9 bases match TRBD1. With V trimmed by 6 bases and J by 8 bases, 1 base remained unmatched. The germline V gene encodes CDR1 SNHLY and CDR2 FYNNEI. The CDR3 loop spans 11 amino acids. The CDR3, as DNA: TGTGCCAGCAGACAGGGGGCCGGCTACACCTTC. Translated, it gives CASRQGAGYTF.

The chain couples TRBV27 to TRBJ2-4; 7 bases line up with TRBD1. The germline gives CDR1 MNHEY, CDR2 SMNVEV (reference sequence). V dropped 6 bases and J dropped 0; count of bases not matched to a gene: 8. This CDR3 comprises 16 residues. The CDR3 protein is CASSRDSRLAKNIQYF. The CDR3 DNA reads TGTGCCAGCAGCAGGGACAGCAGACTAGCCAAAAACATTCAGTACTTC.

This chain links TRBV14 with TRBJ1-1, with D unclear. With 6 bases removed from V and 3 bases from J, the gap between germline ends came to 11 bases. The CDR3 sequence is 13 residues long. The germline V gene has CDR1 SGHDN and CDR2 FVKESK. In DNA form, the CDR3 reads TGTGCCAGCAGTCTCGAGTTCTACACTGAAGCTTTCTTT. Its translation: CASSLEFYTEAFF.

V and J are TRBV29-1 and TRBJ1-4; D unclear. V was cut by 4 bases and J by 3 bases, with 9 bases left in between. CDR3 length: 13 residues. Germline CDR1 and CDR2: SQVTM and ANQGSEA. This CDR3 is CSVGKAPNEKLFF. CDR3 coding DNA: TGCAGCGTTGGTAAAGCTCCTAATGAAAAACTGTTTTTT.

The V gene is TRBV15, the J gene TRBJ2-1, with 11 bases aligning to TRBD2. The germline CDR1 and CDR2 sequences are LNHNV and YYDKDF (reference sequence). V gave up 3 bases and J gave up 5 bases; unmatched junction bases: 6. The length of the CDR3 is 16 residues. The CDR3, as DNA: TGTGCCACCAGCAGGGAGACTAGCGGGAATAACAATGAGCAGTTCTTC. Its translation is CATSRETSGNNNEQFF.

In its sample, this clonotype was seen a few times. CDR3 nucleotides: TGTGCCAGCAGTTACTCGAGGCAGGACTATGGCTACACCTTC. Translated: CASSYSRQDYGYTF. The V and J genes are TRBV6-5 and TRBJ1-2; no reliable D call. CDR3 length: 14 residues. The V gene lost 0 bases and the J gene lost 3 bases, with 8 bases spanning the gap. Germline V gene sequence: CDR1 MNHEY, CDR2 SVGAGI.

A few counts support this clonotype. The chain combines TRBV7-2 with TRBJ2-1; D perhaps matches TRBD1 (6 bases). CDR3 length: 17 residues. Per the germline V gene, CDR1 is SGHTA and CDR2 is FQGNSA. V was clipped by 5 bases and J by 1 base, with 18 bases between them. CDR3 sequence (DNA): TGTGCCAGCAGCCCCTTTTTTGTGGGGGCTTCCTACAATGAGCAGTTCTTC. Amino acids: CASSPFFVGASYNEQFF.

The chain employs TRBV20-1 and TRBJ2-7, with 14 bases matching TRBD2. This CDR3 contains 16 residues. CDR1 and CDR2 (germline): DFQATT, SNEGSKA (reference sequence). J was trimmed by 3 bases and V by 3 bases; bases with no gene match: 7. Here the CDR3 reads CSASSGLAGGNYEQYF. CDR3 nucleotide sequence: TGCAGTGCTAGCTCCGGACTAGCGGGAGGAAACTACGAGCAGTACTTC.

The chain carries TRBV5-1 and TRBJ2-5; 9 nucleotides line up with TRBD1. The DNA matches TRBJ2-7 better at its end, which makes the J call doubtful. In germline, CDR1 is SGHRS, CDR2 YFSETQ. The CDR3 spans 15 residues. The CDR3: CASRGPGTGFNEQYF. The CDR3 region has the DNA TGCGCCAGCAGGGGACCCGGGACAGGGTTCAACGAGCAGTACTTC.

V usage is TRBV6-1 and J usage is TRBJ2-1, with D tentatively TRBD1 or TRBD2 (5 bases each). The CDR3 runs to 16 residues. Trimming cost V 7 bases and J 6 bases, with 22 bases left between them. Germline-derived CDR1 and CDR2 are MNHNS and SASEGT. The CDR3 coding sequence is TGTGCCAGCACCGAAGCCGGGGTTCGGGACCTCAATGAGCAGTTCTTC. This sequence encodes CASTEAGVRDLNEQFF.

This chain uses TRBV5-1 with TRBJ1-1; D is ambiguous. This CDR3 has 14 amino acids. Trimming stripped 0 bases from V and 4 bases from J, with 10 bases between. The germline V gene encodes CDR1 SGHRS and CDR2 YFSETQ. CDR3 in DNA: TGCGCCAGCAGCTTGGCTGGCAGGCTCACTGAAGCTTTCTTT. This encodes CASSLAGRLTEAFF.

The chain has TRBV19 and TRBJ1-6, with D unclear. CDR3 length equals 13 residues. Germline V lookup: CDR1 LNHDA, CDR2 SQIVND (reference sequence). The CDR3 DNA reads TGTGCTTCCGGGCCAGGCTGGAATTCACCCCTCCACTTT. It translates to CASGPGWNSPLHF.

This clonotype was observed a handful of times. The chain couples TRBV6-6 to TRBJ2-4; D is uncertain. The CDR3 runs to 11 residues. Trimming pared 2 bases from V and 13 bases from J, leaving 9 bases between. Germline V gene sequence: CDR1 MNHNY, CDR2 SVGAGI (reference sequence). The CDR3: CASSYGDGQYF. As DNA, the CDR3 is TGTGCCAGCAGTTACGGGGATGGGCAGTACTTC.